One sample yielded the 30 T cell receptor beta chains listed below, sequenced in a study of early T cells in non-severe SARS-CoV-2 infection (dated by TCRdb to about 2021). Library method: 5' RACE. TCRdb names NextSeq 500 as the instrument used. TCRdb passed the public sequencing reads through fastp at Q25 and MiXCR, retaining productive beta sequences. Each record represents a unique CDR3 protein, reported with the most common genes and DNA among its rows. This sample lists approximately 37,000 distinct CDR3 sequences; approximately 8% were detected once. Roughly 12% of the sample is taken by the ten largest. This specimen consisted of whole blood, obtained at baseline. These receptor sequences come from an adult who was a healthcare worker with PCR-confirmed SARS-CoV-2 infection or an uninfected control (not recorded which).

Ten or more counts support this clonotype. The J gene is TRBJ1-2, the V gene TRBV9; 8 positions match TRBD1. The length of the CDR3 is 14 residues. Germline CDR1 reads SGDLS; CDR2 reads YYNGEE. With 0 bases clipped from V and 4 bases from J, the junction kept 2 bases outside the gene matches. Here the CDR3 reads CASSVGQGLYGYTF. The CDR3 coding sequence is TGTGCCAGCAGCGTAGGACAGGGGCTCTATGGCTACACCTTC.

This clonotype has at least ten counts. The chain carries TRBV19 and TRBJ2-1; a weak D match, TRBD1 (7 bases). The CDR3 has 16 amino acids. Between the trimmed V and J ends, which lost 6 bases and 1 base, there was a span of 16 bases. From germline, CDR1 is LNHDA and CDR2 SQIVND (reference sequence). CDR3 loop: CASSRQGGQSYNEQFF. CDR3 coding DNA: TGTGCCAGTAGCCGGCAGGGGGGACAGTCCTACAATGAGCAGTTCTTC.

In this sample, this clonotype turned up a few times. The rearrangement joins TRBV21-1 to TRBJ1-3. TRBV21-1 is shown as a pseudogene. The CDR3 sequence is 17 residues long. The CDR3 loop is CASRNREGQGSGNTIYF. In DNA form, the CDR3 reads TGTGCCAGCAGAAACCGGGAGGGACAGGGCTCTGGAAACACCATATATTTT.

In this sample, this clonotype turned up many times. The rearrangement links TRBV7-9 to TRBJ1-6; D may be TRBD1 (6 bases). Trimming took off 5 bases at V and 7 bases at J, with 12 bases between the two ends. The CDR3 totals 14 residues. The V gene's germline CDR1 is SEHNR and CDR2 FQNEAQ (reference sequence). The CDR3, as DNA: TGTGCCAGCAGCGCCAACAGGGAAAATTCACCCCTCCACTTT. Translating it yields CASSANRENSPLHF.

This clonotype was observed many times. The J gene is TRBJ2-3, the V gene TRBV11-2; unclear D gene. This CDR3 has 14 amino acids. Between the trimmed V and J ends, which lost 7 bases and 2 bases, there was a span of 13 bases. Germline CDR1 reads SGHAT; CDR2 reads FQNNGV. The DNA for the CDR3 is TGTGCCAGCAACCTACGACCTTTCACAGATACGCAGTATTTT. It encodes CASNLRPFTDTQYF.

The chain combines TRBV3-1 with TRBJ2-3, with TRBD1 identical over 9 bases. Per germline, CDR1 LGHDT and CDR2 YNNKEL (reference sequence). The CDR3 loop spans 17 amino acids. V dropped 3 bases and J dropped 7; count of bases not matched to a gene: 14. The CDR3: CASSQDRGDRVWNTQYF. The CDR3 nucleotides are TGTGCCAGCAGCCAGGACAGAGGGGACAGGGTTTGGAATACGCAGTATTTT.

This clonotype was seen only a few times. The V and J genes are TRBV6-5 and TRBJ2-7; 7 bases match TRBD1. V was clipped by 0 bases and J by 4 bases; unmatched bases: 6. Per germline, CDR1 MNHEY and CDR2 SVGAGI. The CDR3 covers 15 residues. CDR3 nucleotide sequence: TGTGCCAGCAGTTACTCCGGGACAGCCATTTACGAGCAGTACTTC. This codes for CASSYSGTAIYEQYF.

The J gene is TRBJ2-7, the V gene TRBV12-3 or TRBV12-4; 7 bases agree with TRBD2. The CDR3 has 16 amino acids. With V trimmed by 5 bases and J by 3 bases, 13 bases remained unmatched. The DNA of the CDR3 is TGTGCCAGCAGTCCCCGACTGGCGGGGAGGGACTACGAGCAGTACTTC. Encoded protein: CASSPRLAGRDYEQYF.

The chain links TRBV9 to TRBJ2-1; 7 nucleotides agree with TRBD2. The germline CDR1 and CDR2 sequences are SGDLS and YYNGEE. V shed 2 bases and J 1 base; nucleotides not matched to a gene: 3. The CDR3 runs 15 residues. CDR3 coding DNA: TGTGCCAGCAGCGTCGGGACTACGTCCTACAATGAGCAGTTCTTC. Translated, it gives CASSVGTTSYNEQFF.

At least ten counts were recorded for this clonotype. The chain employs TRBV5-6 and TRBJ2-3; D unresolved. V lost 6 bases, J lost 0 bases, and 8 bases lay in between. Germline-derived CDR1 and CDR2 are SGHDT and YYEEEE. The CDR3 covers 13 residues. Here the CDR3 DNA reads TGTGCCAGCACCCTGACTAGCACAGATACGCAGTATTTT. It translates to CASTLTSTDTQYF.

CDR3 sequence reads: CASSPLGGYRNTEAFF. CDR3 in DNA: TGTGCCAGCAGCCCGTTGGGGGGCTATAGGAACACTGAAGCTTTCTTT. The chain recombines TRBV14 with TRBJ1-1; D is possibly TRBD1 (6 bases). The V and J ends lost 4 bases and 1 base respectively, with 16 bases between them. CDR3 length equals 16 residues. From germline, CDR1 is SGHDN and CDR2 FVKESK.

In its sample, this clonotype was seen many times. V gene TRBV7-2 combines with J gene TRBJ2-3, with 8 bases lining up with TRBD1. J gave up 8 bases and V 5 bases, and 9 bases lay outside the gene matches. The CDR3 sequence is 14 residues long. CDR1 and CDR2 (germline): SGHTA, FQGNSA. The CDR3 DNA reads TGTGCCAGCAGCCCAGGGGGCTCGCCAGGTACGCAGTATTTT. Translation: CASSPGGSPGTQYF.

This clonotype turned up a few times. This rearrangement joins TRBV20-1 to TRBJ2-1; maybe TRBD2 (5 bases). Trimming stripped 6 bases from V and 10 bases from J, with 16 bases between. CDR1 is DFQATT, CDR2 SNEGSKA, per germline (reference sequence). This CDR3 spans 12 amino acids. CDR3: CSAIDRTEEQFF. CDR3 bases: TGCAGTGCGATCGACCGGACTGAGGAGCAGTTCTTC.

This clonotype turned up a few times. The rearrangement uses TRBV28 and TRBJ1-2; D uncertain. Looked up from germline, CDR1 is MDHEN and CDR2 is SYDVKM. The CDR3 totals 15 residues. Trimming left V 2 bases short and J 2 bases short, with 12 bases between. The CDR3 is CASSLSGGLNYGYTF. The CDR3 bases are TGTGCCAGCAGTTTAAGTGGAGGGTTGAACTATGGCTACACCTTC.

This clonotype was observed at least ten times. The V gene is TRBV24-1, the J gene TRBJ2-2, with no clear D. The CDR3 covers 12 residues. The V gene lost 10 bases and the J gene lost 1 base, with 6 bases spanning the gap. Germline assignment: CDR1 KGHDR and CDR2 SFDVKD. The CDR3 protein is CATSENTGELFF. The CDR3 DNA reads TGTGCCACGTCGGAGAACACCGGGGAGCTGTTTTTT.

V and J are TRBV11-2 and TRBJ2-5; no reliable D call. The CDR3 runs to 14 residues. Trimming shortened V by 0 bases and J by 6 bases, and 11 bases separated the two germline ends. Germline CDR1 reads SGHAT; CDR2 reads FQNNGV. Written as DNA, the CDR3 is TGTGCCAGCAGCTTAGAGTCCCAGCGACAGACCCAGTACTTC. Translated: CASSLESQRQTQYF.

This clonotype was detected ten times or more. CDR3 sequence: CAISVDRDHYEQYF. CDR3 nucleotide sequence: TGTGCCATCAGTGTAGACAGGGACCACTACGAGCAGTACTTC. The rearrangement uses TRBV10-3 and TRBJ2-7, with 7 positions matching TRBD1. The junction had 6 bases not matched to a gene; V was cut back by 4 bases and J by 3 bases. The length of the CDR3 is 14 residues. Per germline, CDR1 ENHRY and CDR2 SYGVKD.

This chain joins TRBV5-1 and TRBJ2-1, with a possible D match to TRBD2 (6 bases). The CDR3 loop spans 15 amino acids. Trimming took 2 bases from V and 3 from J, leaving 12 bases between them. CDR1 is SGHRS and CDR2 is YFSETQ in the germline V gene. CDR3 in amino acids: CASSFNWGDYNEQFF. CDR3 DNA sequence: TGCGCCAGCAGCTTTAACTGGGGGGACTACAATGAGCAGTTCTTC. Supplemented by reference TRBV5-1 and TRBJ2-1, the full variable domain reads KAGVTQTPRYLIKTRGQQVTLSCSPISGHRSVSWYQQTPGQGLQFLFEYFSETQRNKGNFPGRFSGRQFSNSRSEMNVSTLELGDSALYLCASSFNWGDYNEQFFGPGTRLTVL.

This clonotype is labeled as large. The chain joins TRBV4-3 to TRBJ2-7, with 7 bases matching TRBD1. The junction had 6 bases not matched to a gene; V was cut back by 0 bases and J by 4 bases. The length of the CDR3 is 15 residues. CDR1 is LGHNA and CDR2 is YSLEER in the germline V gene. The CDR3 sequence is CASSQDYAGGYEQYF. CDR3 in DNA: TGCGCCAGCAGCCAAGATTACGCAGGGGGTTACGAGCAGTACTTC.

This chain links TRBV10-3 with TRBJ2-3; no reliable D call. With 8 bases removed from V and 0 bases from J, the gap between germline ends came to 9 bases. The germline gives CDR1 ENHRY, CDR2 SYGVKD. There are 13 residues in the CDR3. CDR3 sequence reads: CAIWGQSTDTQYF. CDR3 coding DNA: TGTGCCATCTGGGGTCAGAGCACAGATACGCAGTATTTT.

The V gene is TRBV7-9, the J gene TRBJ2-6, with a possible D match to TRBD2 (5 bases). Germline assignment: CDR1 SEHNR and CDR2 FQNEAQ (reference sequence). This CDR3 has 15 residues. The V gene lost 3 bases and the J gene lost 3 bases, with 9 bases spanning the gap. CDR3 loop: CASSFRGVGANVLTF. DNA of the CDR3: TGTGCCAGCAGCTTCCGGGGTGTTGGGGCCAACGTCCTGACTTTC. Using reference TRBV7-9 and TRBJ2-6 for the parts outside the CDR3, the full variable domain is DTGVSQNPRHKITKRGQNVTFRCDPISEHNRLYWYRQTLGQGPEFLTYFQNEAQLEKSRLLSDRFSAERPKGSFSTLEIQRTEQGDSAMYLCASSFRGVGANVLTFGAGSRLTVL.

The CDR3 here is CASRRGNSYEQYF. The CDR3 DNA follows: TGTGCCAGCAGAAGAGGTAACTCCTACGAGCAGTACTTC. V usage is TRBV5-6 and J usage is TRBJ2-7; D uncertain. Trimming stripped 5 bases from V and 0 bases from J, with 9 bases between. The germline V gene has CDR1 SGHDT and CDR2 YYEEEE. The CDR3 spans 13 residues.

This clonotype occurred many times. The CDR3 bases are TGTGCCAGCAACGGACAGGCCCGCTACGAGCAGTACTTC. This encodes CASNGQARYEQYF. The chain recombines TRBV3-2 with TRBJ2-7; the DNA was not used to check the table's D call, TRBD1. TRBV3-2 is termed a pseudogene. CDR3 length: 13 residues.

V and J are TRBV7-9 and TRBJ2-2, with D unresolved. V gave up 6 bases and J gave up 2 bases, with 10 bases separating them. Germline CDR1 is SEHNR and CDR2 is FQNEAQ (reference sequence). This CDR3 is 14 amino acids long. In DNA, the CDR3 is TGTGCCAGCAGTCTTAGCCGAAACACCGGGGAGCTGTTTTTT. It is translated as CASSLSRNTGELFF.

This clonotype was counted many times. The V gene is TRBV5-6, the J gene TRBJ2-1; D not resolved. CDR3 size: 11 residues. Germline CDR1 is SGHDT and CDR2 is YYEEEE. V was cut by 2 bases and J by 6 bases, with 3 bases left in between. DNA of the CDR3: TGTGCCAGCAGCTTTGGCAATGAGCAGTTCTTC. Translated: CASSFGNEQFF.

The chain couples TRBV29-1 to TRBJ2-2; 9 positions match TRBD1. Germline V lookup: CDR1 SQVTM, CDR2 ANQGSEA. Trimming cost V 4 bases and J 3 bases; bases outside gene matches: 9. The CDR3 consists of 16 residues. CDR3 region: CSVGGQGNEDTGELFF. The CDR3 nucleotides are TGCAGCGTTGGGGGACAGGGAAACGAAGACACCGGGGAGCTGTTTTTT.

The chain employs TRBV20-1 and TRBJ2-3; D gene ambiguous. Germline V gene lookup returns CDR1 DFQATT and CDR2 SNEGSKA (reference sequence). V dropped 3 bases and J dropped 2 bases, with 6 bases sitting between them. There are 12 residues in the CDR3. This chain's CDR3 is CSASLLTDTQYF. As DNA, the CDR3 is TGCAGTGCTAGTCTGCTCACAGATACGCAGTATTTT.

The chain uses TRBV9 and TRBJ2-7; 10 positions agree with TRBD1. V shed 2 bases, J shed 2 bases, and the junction held 4 bases outside the gene matches. CDR1 and CDR2 (germline): SGDLS, YYNGEE. The CDR3 has 15 residues. CDR3 bases: TGTGCCAGCAGCGTGGGACAGGGGATCACCTACGAGCAGTACTTC. The encoded protein is CASSVGQGITYEQYF.

This clonotype has ten or more counts. The V and J genes are TRBV27 and TRBJ2-3; D gene unclear. This CDR3 contains 17 residues. Trimming removed 4 bases from V and 0 bases from J, with 17 bases in between. The germline V gene has CDR1 MNHEY and CDR2 SMNVEV (reference sequence). CDR3 in amino acids: CASSSPRSPTSTDTQYF. CDR3 nucleotide sequence: TGTGCCAGCAGTTCACCACGGTCCCCTACTAGCACAGATACGCAGTATTTT.

The V and J genes are TRBV20-1 and TRBJ1-1; no reliable D call. Germline-derived CDR1 and CDR2 are DFQATT and SNEGSKA (reference sequence). Trimming cost V 3 bases and J 0 bases, with 5 bases left between them. The CDR3 contains 12 residues. CDR3 loop: CSASSVNTEAFF. Here the CDR3 DNA reads TGCAGTGCTAGTTCCGTGAACACTGAAGCTTTCTTT.